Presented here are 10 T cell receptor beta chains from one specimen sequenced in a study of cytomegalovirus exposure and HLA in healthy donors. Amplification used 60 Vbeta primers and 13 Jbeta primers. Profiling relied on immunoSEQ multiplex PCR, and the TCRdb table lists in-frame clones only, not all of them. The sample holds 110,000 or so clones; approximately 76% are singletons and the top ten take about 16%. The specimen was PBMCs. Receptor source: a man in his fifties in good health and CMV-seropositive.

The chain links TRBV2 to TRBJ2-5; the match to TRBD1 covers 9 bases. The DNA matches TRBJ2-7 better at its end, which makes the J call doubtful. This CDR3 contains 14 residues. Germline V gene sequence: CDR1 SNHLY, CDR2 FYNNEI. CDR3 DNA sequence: TGTGCGTCTCTGGTCGGGACAGGGACCTACGAGCAGTACTTC. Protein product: CASLVGTGTYEQYF.

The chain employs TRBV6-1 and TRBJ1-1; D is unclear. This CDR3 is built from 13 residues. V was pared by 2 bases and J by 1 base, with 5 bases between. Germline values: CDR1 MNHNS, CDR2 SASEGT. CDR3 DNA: TGTGCCAGCAGTGAAAGCTCGAACACTGAAGCTTTCTTT. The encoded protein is CASSESSNTEAFF.

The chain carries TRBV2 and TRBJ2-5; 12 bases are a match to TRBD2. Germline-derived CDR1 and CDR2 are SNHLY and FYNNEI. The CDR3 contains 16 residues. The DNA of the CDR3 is TGTGCAGCCAGCCGGGGGCTAGCGGGAGGGGGGGAGACCCAGTACTTC. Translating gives CAASRGLAGGGETQYF.

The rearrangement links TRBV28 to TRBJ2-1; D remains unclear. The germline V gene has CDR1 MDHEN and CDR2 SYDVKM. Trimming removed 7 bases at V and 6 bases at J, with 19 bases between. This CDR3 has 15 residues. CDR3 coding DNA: TGTGCCAGCAACCCACCGAAGAGTTCGGGCAATGAGCAGTTCTTC. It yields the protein CASNPPKSSGNEQFF.

The CDR3 nucleotides read TGCGCCAGCACCGACGGAGCCACCTCCTACGAGCAGTACTTC. Residues: CASTDGATSYEQYF. V gene TRBV5-1 combines with J gene TRBJ2-7; D is undetermined. Trimming removed 6 bases at V and 0 bases at J, with 13 bases between. Germline V gene lookup returns CDR1 SGHRS and CDR2 YFSETQ. The CDR3 runs 14 residues. Filled out from reference TRBV5-1 and TRBJ2-7, the complete variable domain reads KAGVTQTPRYLIKTRGQQVTLSCSPISGHRSVSWYQQTPGQGLQFLFEYFSETQRNKGNFPGRFSGRQFSNSRSEMNVSTLELGDSALYLCASTDGATSYEQYFGPGTRLTVT.

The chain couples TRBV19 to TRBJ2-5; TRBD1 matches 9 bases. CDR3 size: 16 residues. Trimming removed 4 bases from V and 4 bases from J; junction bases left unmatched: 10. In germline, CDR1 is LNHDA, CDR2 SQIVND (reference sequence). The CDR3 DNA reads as TGTGCCAGTAGTAGCGGACAGGGGCGCTTAAGAGAGACCCAGTACTTC. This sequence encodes CASSSGQGRLRETQYF.

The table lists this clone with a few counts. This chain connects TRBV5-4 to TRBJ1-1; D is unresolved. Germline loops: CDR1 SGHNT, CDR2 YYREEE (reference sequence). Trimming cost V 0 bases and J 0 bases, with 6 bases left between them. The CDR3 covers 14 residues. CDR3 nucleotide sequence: TGTGCCAGCAGCTTGGGGGAGCTGAACACTGAAGCTTTCTTT. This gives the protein CASSLGELNTEAFF.

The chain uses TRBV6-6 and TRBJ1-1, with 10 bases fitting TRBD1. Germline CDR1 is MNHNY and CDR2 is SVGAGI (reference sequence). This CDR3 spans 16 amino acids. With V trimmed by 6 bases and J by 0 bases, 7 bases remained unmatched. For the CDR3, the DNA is TGTGCCAGCAGCACCGGGACAGGGGCGATGAACACTGAAGCTTTCTTT. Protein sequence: CASSTGTGAMNTEAFF.

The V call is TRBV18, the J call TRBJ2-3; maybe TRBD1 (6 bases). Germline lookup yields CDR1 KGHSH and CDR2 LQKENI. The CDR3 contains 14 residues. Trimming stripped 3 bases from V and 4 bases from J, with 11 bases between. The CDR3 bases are TGTGCCAGCTCACCCGACAGGAGCGCAGATACGCAGTATTTT. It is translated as CASSPDRSADTQYF.

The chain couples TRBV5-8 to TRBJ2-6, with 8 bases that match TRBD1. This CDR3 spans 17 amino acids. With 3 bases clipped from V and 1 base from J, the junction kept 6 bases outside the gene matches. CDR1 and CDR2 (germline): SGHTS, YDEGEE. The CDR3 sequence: CASSSGQGGSGANVLTF. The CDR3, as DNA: TGTGCCAGCAGCTCAGGACAGGGTGGGTCTGGGGCCAACGTCCTGACTTTC.